The entry below gives a single T cell receptor beta chain sequence along with its context. The sample is drawn from a study of graft-versus-host responses after intestinal transplantation. J gave up 2 bases and V 5 bases, and 5 bases lay outside the gene matches. Germline V gene data show CDR1 as LNHNV and CDR2 as YYDKDF (reference sequence). The CDR3 has 14 residues. Plating of roughly 200,000 CFSE-labeled responder cells was done together with roughly 200,000 irradiated, violet-dye-labeled stimulator cells. Assay: immunoSEQ multiplex PCR; the TCRdb copy retains only in-frame clones and omits some. The top ten clones hold 10% to 15% of a sample with 10,000 or so clones, 36% of them seen once. Findings of the study overall: High graft-versus-host to host-versus-graft T cell clonal ratios marked allografts of patients with graft-donor macrochimerism.

The chain has TRBV15 and TRBJ1-1; 7 bases agree with TRBD1. The material was alloreactive CD8+ T cells from a mixed lymphocyte reaction culture, obtained before intestinal transplant. Subset noted: CFSE-low proliferating T cells sorted from roughly six-day pre-transplant mixed lymphocyte reaction (GvH or HvG direction). This TCR was sampled from a human patient who received an intestinal transplant. CDR3 DNA: TGTGCCACCAGCGTCGACAGGGTTAACACTGAAGCTTTCTTT. It encodes CATSVDRVNTEAFF.